These T cell receptor beta chains were read from a single sample in a study of cytomegalovirus exposure and HLA in healthy donors. TCRdb's copy holds only in-frame clones and misses some; the assay was immunoSEQ multiplex PCR. With roughly 50,000 clones in the sample, the ten largest clones hold over 2%. Material for sequencing was PBMCs. The receptors were sampled from a woman between 35 and 50 years old in good health and CMV-seronegative. Each CDR3 is given with its conserved first and last residue. D genes are given only for firm matches.

TRBJ2-6,TRBV30,.,TGTGCCTGGAGCTCCTCTGGGGCCAACGTCCTGACTTTC,CAWSSSGANVLTF
TRBJ1-6,TRBV2,.,TGTGCCAGCAGTGAAGCGCACGGGAGAAATTCACCCCTCCACTTT,CASSEAHGRNSPLHF
TRBJ1-1,TRBV7-9,TRBD1,TGTGCCAGCAGCTTAGTTGGGACAGGGGGCACTGAAGCTTTCTTT,CASSLVGTGGTEAFF
TRBJ1-5,TRBV4-2,.,TGTGCCAGCAGCCAAGTAAGAGGGACTTTGGGCAATCAGCCCCAGCATTTT,CASSQVRGTLGNQPQHF
TRBJ1-3,TRBV19,TRBD1,TGTGCCAGTAGCTCCCAGGGGGCTTCGGGAAACACCATATATTTT,CASSSQGASGNTIYF
TRBJ2-3,TRBV9,TRBD1,TGTGCCAGCAGCGTATTGGGGACAGACACAGATACGCAGTATTTT,CASSVLGTDTDTQYF
TRBJ2-7,TRBV7-9,.,TGTGCCAGCAGCTTAGCCGAGAACTTC,CASSLAENF
TRBJ1-2,TRBV5-1,.,TGCGCCAGCAGTTACGAGAGCCCCAACTATGGCTACACCTTC,CASSYESPNYGYTF
TRBJ2-2,TRBV19,.,TGTGCCAGTGGCTGGGACATAACCGGGGAGCTGTTTTTT,CASGWDITGELFF
TRBJ1-6,TRBV5-1,.,TGCGCCAGCAGCATGGGAGGAGGACAGTATAATTCACCCCTCCACTTT,CASSMGGGQYNSPLHF
TRBJ1-4,TRBV6-1,.,TGTGCTCACAGGGCGAGAGGGGGTGGAAAACTGTTTTTT,CAHRARGGGKLFF
TRBJ1-5,TRBV4-1,TRBD1,TGCGCCAGCAGCCCCGCCGTTCGACAGGGAGATAGCAATCAGCCCCAGCATTTT,CASSPAVRQGDSNQPQHF
TRBJ2-5,TRBV14,.,TGTGCCAGCAGCCAAATTGGACAGAAAGAGACCCAGTACTTC,CASSQIGQKETQYF
TRBJ2-7,TRBV7-2,TRBD1,TGTGCCAGCAGCTTACAACAGGGGTCCGACTACGAGCAGTACTTC,CASSLQQGSDYEQYF
TRBJ1-6,TRBV13,TRBD1,TGTGCCAGCTCAGGGGGAACTAATTCACCCCTCCACTTT,CASSGGTNSPLHF
TRBJ1-6,TRBV6-6,.,TGTGCCAGCAGTCAGGGGAACTATAATTCACCCCTACACTTT,CASSQGNYNSPLHF
TRBJ2-5,TRBV5-1,.,TGCGCCAGCAGCTTGGAGCCAGGGGAAGAGACCCAGTACTTC,CASSLEPGEETQYF
TRBJ2-5,TRBV5-1,TRBD2,TGCGCCAGCAGGTTCTCCGGACTAGCGGGGGGACAAGAGACCCAGTACTTC,CASRFSGLAGGQETQYF
TRBJ1-2,TRBV6-5,TRBD1,TGTGCCAGCAGGTCCTCAGGGGGGTCGGCTGGCTACACCTTC,CASRSSGGSAGYTF
TRBJ1-2,TRBV5-1,.,TGCGCCAGCAGCCTGGACAGCCCTAACTATGGCTACACCTTC,CASSLDSPNYGYTF
TRBJ2-3,TRBV29-1,.,TGCAGCGTTGCCAGTCCCACAGATACGCAGTATTTT,CSVASPTDTQYF
TRBJ2-3,TRBV6-1,.,TGTGCCAGCAGGAGGGTAACTGGGGGGGATACGCAGTATTTT,CASRRVTGGDTQYF
TRBJ1-1,TRBV29-1,TRBD1,TGCAGCGTTCTCCCACAGGGGGCAGTGGGTACTGAAGCTTTCTTT,CSVLPQGAVGTEAFF
TRBJ1-2,TRBV4-3,.,TGCGCCAGCAGCCAAGATTCGGGGAACTATGGCTACACCTTC,CASSQDSGNYGYTF
TRBJ1-2,TRBV7-2,TRBD1,TGTGCCAGCAGCTTAGCTACGTCGGACAGGGGTATCGGTGGCTACACCTTC,CASSLATSDRGIGGYTF
TRBJ1-5,TRBV5-8,TRBD1,TGTGCCAGCAGCTTGGGGGACAGAGATCAGCCCCAGCATTTT,CASSLGDRDQPQHF
TRBJ2-7,TRBV11-2,TRBD2,TGTGCCAGCAGCCCCGGGGGGGGAGGTGAGCAGTACTTC,CASSPGGGGEQYF
TRBJ2-7,TRBV7-9,TRBD1,TGTGCCAGCAGCTTTCTTGACAGGGACGAGCAGTACTTC,CASSFLDRDEQYF
TRBJ2-3,TRBV10-3,TRBD1,TGTGCCATCAGCCTTGACAGGGGACGGACAGATACGCAGTATTTT,CAISLDRGRTDTQYF
TRBJ2-7,TRBV6-1,.,TGTGCCAGCAGTGAATCGGGGGACGTCTACGAGCAGTACTTC,CASSESGDVYEQYF
TRBJ1-6,TRBV7-9,.,TGTGCCAGCACCCTGTTTAATTCACCCCTCCACTTT,CASTLFNSPLHF
TRBJ1-1,TRBV29-1,.,TGCAGCGCCAGAGAGCCTCGAGGAGGGACTGAAGCTTTCTTT,CSAREPRGGTEAFF
TRBJ2-7,TRBV6-1,TRBD2,TGTGCCAGCAGTAATTTAGCGGGAGGCGCCTACGAGCAGTACTTC,CASSNLAGGAYEQYF
TRBJ2-7,TRBV7-8,.,TGTGCCAGCAGCTTAGAAGCTAAGAGCTCCTACGAGCAGTACTTC,CASSLEAKSSYEQYF
TRBJ1-6,TRBV9,TRBD1,TGTGCCAGCAGCTCACTCGGGACAGGGGATCGCTCACCCCTCCACTTT,CASSSLGTGDRSPLHF
TRBJ2-1,TRBV11-3,.,TGTGCCAGCAGCCACTCGGCGGCCTCAAATGAGCAGTTCTTC,CASSHSAASNEQFF
TRBJ2-3,TRBV6-5,.,TGTGCCAGCAGTTCTTCCACAGATACGCAGTATTTT,CASSSSTDTQYF
TRBJ1-5,TRBV20-1,.,TGCAGTGCTAGAGATATTGAGTCCCAGCATTTT,CSARDIESQHF
TRBJ2-7,TRBV5-1,TRBD2,TGCGCCAGCAGCTTGGTCCTAGCGGGATCCTACGAGCAGTACTTC,CASSLVLAGSYEQYF
TRBJ2-1,TRBV7-7,.,TGTGCTAGCAGCCTTAGCGGAGCTTCCTACAATGAGCAGTTCTTC,CASSLSGASYNEQFF
TRBJ2-5,TRBV7-6,.,TGTGCCAGCAGCGCGATGACTACCCAAGAGACCCAGTACTTC,CASSAMTTQETQYF
TRBJ1-5,TRBV4-1,TRBD1,TGCGCCAGCAGCCAAGATTATAACAGGGGGGGACAGCCCCAGCATTTT,CASSQDYNRGGQPQHF
TRBJ2-6,TRBV7-3,.,TGTGCCAGCAGCAGTAGCGGCCGGTTTGGGGCCAACGTCCTGACTTTC,CASSSSGRFGANVLTF
TRBJ2-5,TRBV7-9,.,TGTGCCAGCAGGATCTCGGGGACCCAGTACTTC,CASRISGTQYF
TRBJ2-1,TRBV6-1,.,TGTGCCAGCAGTGAGGGGGCAGCCTCCTACAATGAGCAGTTCTTC,CASSEGAASYNEQFF
TRBJ2-7,TRBV5-1,TRBD1,TGCGCCAGCACTTCAAGACAGGGGACGAGCTACGAGCAGTACTTC,CASTSRQGTSYEQYF
TRBJ1-2,TRBV27,TRBD1,TGTGCCAGCAGTGGACAGGGGAAATACTATGGCTACACCTTC,CASSGQGKYYGYTF
TRBJ1-1,TRBV5-1,.,TGCGCCAGCAGAACGGGGGTGCGAACTGAAGCTTTCTTT,CASRTGVRTEAFF
TRBJ1-2,TRBV30,.,TGTGCCTGGAGTGTACCCGGGAACTATGGCTACACCTTC,CAWSVPGNYGYTF
TRBJ1-1,TRBV10-3,TRBD1,TGTGCCGCGGCCCAGGGGGCCGACACTGAAGCTTTCTTT,CAAAQGADTEAFF
TRBJ2-3,TRBV7-9,.,TGTGCCAGCAGCGTCACCTTGAGCGGGGATACGCAGTATTTT,CASSVTLSGDTQYF
TRBJ2-3,TRBV6-5,TRBD2,TGTGCCAGCAGTTACAGTAGCGGGAGCCCAGATACGCAGTATTTT,CASSYSSGSPDTQYF
TRBJ1-2,TRBV9,.,TGTGCCAGCAGCGTAGATCCGGGAAGGTTTACTAACTATGGCTACACCTTC,CASSVDPGRFTNYGYTF
TRBJ2-3,TRBV29-1,TRBD1,TGCAGCGTGGGACCCGGGACAGGGGGAGCAGATAAGCAGTATTTT,CSVGPGTGGADKQYF